The 23 T cell receptor beta chains in this list originate from one sample, sequenced in a study of blood T cell repertoires in COVID-19. Some clones are missing from TCRdb's copy, which holds only in-frame ones; the method was immunoSEQ multiplex PCR. The sample holds over 150,000 clones, roughly nine tenths seen once. The sequencing sample was made of peripheral blood. All receptors come from a man aged 18 to 29 who had recovered from COVID-19.

The chain has TRBV7-2 and TRBJ2-7; 16 bases map to TRBD2. V gave up 5 bases and J gave up 7 bases; unmatched junction bases: 14. In germline, CDR1 is SGHTA, CDR2 FQGNSA. The CDR3 covers 18 residues. The CDR3 region has the DNA TGTGCCAGCAGCCGGCAGCCGGGACTAGCGGGAGGGCCGAGGGAGCAGTACTTC. Translating gives CASSRQPGLAGGPREQYF.

This chain connects TRBV19 to TRBJ1-5; D unclear. Between the trimmed V and J ends, which lost 5 bases and 7 bases, there was a span of 9 bases. CDR3 length: 12 residues. The V gene's germline CDR1 is LNHDA and CDR2 SQIVND (reference sequence). The CDR3 DNA follows: TGTGCCAGTAGTCCCCACACACAGCCCCAGCATTTT. It yields the protein CASSPHTQPQHF.

The gene calls are TRBV6-4 and TRBJ1-4, with TRBD1 identical over 12 bases. This CDR3 contains 15 residues. With V trimmed by 6 bases and J by 6 bases, 5 bases remained unmatched. CDR1 is MRHNA, CDR2 SNTAGT, per germline. The CDR3 DNA reads TGTGCCAGCAGCGAGGGGACAGGGGGCCATGAAAAACTGTTTTTT. Protein product: CASSEGTGGHEKLFF.

The V and J genes are TRBV9 and TRBJ2-1; 8 bases fit TRBD2. The CDR3 is made up of 16 amino acids. The germline gives CDR1 SGDLS, CDR2 YYNGEE. V lost 2 bases to trimming and J lost 5 bases; unmatched junction nucleotides: 9. DNA for the CDR3: TGTGCCAGCAGCGTCCGGGCTAGCGGGCGACACAATGAGCAGTTCTTC. Its protein product is CASSVRASGRHNEQFF. Looking up the rest from reference TRBV9 and TRBJ2-1 gives the full variable domain: DSGVTQTPKHLITATGQRVTLRCSPRSGDLSVYWYQQSLDQGLQFLIQYYNGEERAKGNILERFSAQQFPDLHSELNLSSLELGDSALYFCASSVRASGRHNEQFFGPGTRLTVL.

This chain links TRBV7-9 with TRBJ2-3, with a tentative D call TRBD2 (6 bases). Germline lookup yields CDR1 SEHNR and CDR2 FQNEAQ (reference sequence). The CDR3 spans 15 residues. The V end lost 5 bases, the J end lost 1 base, and 13 bases lay between the germline ends. CDR3 DNA sequence: TGTGCCAGCAGCCCAATGCGGGGCCGCACAGATACGCAGTATTTT. This gives the protein CASSPMRGRTDTQYF.

V and J are TRBV6-5 and TRBJ2-2; D remains unclear. Per germline, CDR1 MNHEY and CDR2 SVGAGI. The CDR3 has 14 residues. V shed 4 bases and J shed 11 bases, with 17 bases lying between them. CDR3 region: CASSSLTRRVELFF. CDR3 nucleotides: TGTGCCAGCAGTTCCCTCACTCGAAGAGTCGAGCTGTTTTTT.

The chain uses TRBV6-5 and TRBJ2-7; D not certain. From germline, CDR1 is MNHEY and CDR2 SVGAGI. This CDR3 has 14 amino acids. The V end lost 4 bases, the J end lost 1 base, and 11 bases lay between the germline ends. The CDR3 region has the DNA TGTGCCAGCAGTTCCCTCGGGTCTTCCTACGAGCAGTACTTC. This gives the protein CASSSLGSSYEQYF.

V is TRBV12-3 or TRBV12-4 and J is TRBJ2-7; D is undetermined. The CDR3 totals 10 residues. Trimming removed 8 bases from V and 3 bases from J, with 5 bases in between. The CDR3 nucleotides are TGTGCCAGCGGCGGCTACGAGCAGTACTTC. Amino acids: CASGGYEQYF.

The CDR3 protein is CASSQTGRQNTEAFF. The CDR3 DNA is TGTGCCAGCAGCCAAACAGGACGCCAGAACACTGAAGCTTTCTTT. The gene calls are TRBV14 and TRBJ1-1; weak D call: TRBD1 (5 bases). V shed 2 bases and J shed 1 base, with 11 bases lying between them. Per germline, CDR1 SGHDN and CDR2 FVKESK. CDR3 length equals 15 residues.

This chain joins TRBV19 and TRBJ2-7; TRBD2 is a possible D gene (6 bases). CDR3 length: 15 residues. V shed 3 bases and J shed 3 bases, with 15 bases lying between them. Germline CDR1 is LNHDA and CDR2 is SQIVND (reference sequence). The DNA of the CDR3 is TGTGCCAGTAGTATTTCCCCGGGACTTGGCTACGAGCAGTACTTC. Encoded protein: CASSISPGLGYEQYF.

The DNA of the CDR3 is TGCGCCAGCAGTCAAGTTATCACTAGCGGCACAGATACGCAGTATTTT. This sequence encodes CASSQVITSGTDTQYF. The chain joins TRBV23-1 to TRBJ2-3; 7 bases map to TRBD2. TRBV23-1 is designated an ORF whose function remains uncertain. Unmatched junction bases numbered 6, after V lost 2 bases and J lost 1 base. The CDR3 runs 16 residues.

This clone was seen once. The chain carries TRBV11-2 and TRBJ1-3; unclear D gene. The V and J ends lost 5 bases and 7 bases respectively, with 12 bases between them. Germline CDR1 is SGHAT and CDR2 is FQNNGV. This CDR3 is 13 amino acids long. The CDR3 coding sequence is TGTGCCAGCAGCCTACTGACTCGGAACACCATATATTTT. Encoded protein: CASSLLTRNTIYF.

This chain connects TRBV5-1 to TRBJ2-1; 8 bases are a match to TRBD2. This CDR3 contains 14 residues. Germline V gene sequence: CDR1 SGHRS, CDR2 YFSETQ. Trimming removed 10 bases from V and 0 bases from J; junction bases left unmatched: 6. The CDR3 region has the DNA TGCGCCTCTTCTAGCGGGTTCTCCTACAATGAGCAGTTCTTC. This translates into CASSSGFSYNEQFF.

The J gene is TRBJ2-3, the V gene TRBV6-2 or TRBV6-3, with 12 nucleotides matching TRBD2. The CDR3 spans 16 residues. CDR1 MNHEY and CDR2 SVGEGT come from the germline V gene. The ends lost 6 bases at V and 7 bases at J; junction bases unmatched: 11. The CDR3 region has the DNA TGTGCCAGCAGCACACTAGCGGGAGGACCGCGCCATACGCAGTATTTT. Translation: CASSTLAGGPRHTQYF.

The chain recombines TRBV2 with TRBJ1-6, with 9 bases identical to TRBD1. J was trimmed by 7 bases and V by 8 bases; bases with no gene match: 6. Germline V lookup: CDR1 SNHLY, CDR2 FYNNEI. CDR3 length equals 14 residues. The CDR3 loop reads CASDPDRGNSPLHF. The CDR3 coding sequence is TGTGCCAGCGATCCCGACAGGGGGAATTCACCCCTCCACTTT.

The chain employs TRBV9 and TRBJ1-6; 7 bases match TRBD1. V lost 3 bases and J lost 6; bases outside the gene matches: 6. Germline CDR1 SGDLS, CDR2 YYNGEE. This CDR3 has 15 residues. CDR3 coding DNA: TGTGCCAGCAGCGCCGGGACAGACCTTAATTCACCCCTCCACTTT. This codes for CASSAGTDLNSPLHF.

The rearrangement uses TRBV10-3 and TRBJ2-7; 9 nucleotides agree with TRBD1. The trim removed 3 bases at V and 5 bases at J, leaving 8 bases unmatched. Germline assignment: CDR1 ENHRY and CDR2 SYGVKD. This CDR3 is built from 15 residues. CDR3 residues: CAISDVGDRAHEQYF. The CDR3 bases are TGTGCCATCAGTGACGTCGGGGACAGGGCCCACGAGCAGTACTTC.

This sequence joins TRBV27 and TRBJ2-7; D is perhaps TRBD2 (5 bases). The CDR3 spans 13 residues. The V end lost 8 bases, the J end lost 2 bases, and 13 bases lay between the germline ends. Germline CDR1 and CDR2: MNHEY and SMNVEV (reference sequence). CDR3 region: CASGSGNTYEQYF. Written as DNA, the CDR3 is TGTGCCAGCGGATCCGGGAATACCTACGAGCAGTACTTC.

The rearrangement uses TRBV24-1 and TRBJ2-7, with a tentative D call TRBD1 (6 bases). The CDR3 has 15 amino acids. V was trimmed by 9 bases and J by 3 bases, leaving 20 bases between them. Germline V gives CDR1 KGHDR, CDR2 SFDVKD. CDR3: CATRKEQGEGYEQYF. The DNA of the CDR3 is TGTGCCACCCGAAAGGAACAGGGAGAGGGCTACGAGCAGTACTTC.

The V gene is TRBV2, the J gene TRBJ1-4; D perhaps matches TRBD1 (6 bases). The V and J ends lost 7 bases and 7 bases respectively, with 19 bases between them. The CDR3 totals 15 residues. Germline loops: CDR1 SNHLY, CDR2 FYNNEI. CDR3 sequence (DNA): TGTGCCAGCACCTCCGGGGGGGCCAAGGCTGAAAAACTGTTTTTT. Translated, it gives CASTSGGAKAEKLFF.

CDR3 in amino acids: CASSSRDRVGYTF. DNA of the CDR3: TGTGCCAGCTCTTCCCGGGACAGGGTTGGCTACACCTTC. The rearrangement uses TRBV9 and TRBJ1-2, with TRBD1 matching over 9 bases. Germline lookup yields CDR1 SGDLS and CDR2 YYNGEE. V shed 7 bases, J shed 7 bases, and the junction held 8 bases outside the gene matches. This CDR3 spans 13 amino acids.

This clone was seen only a few times. The chain combines TRBV9 with TRBJ2-1, with 9 bases lining up with TRBD2. Looked up from germline, CDR1 is SGDLS and CDR2 is YYNGEE. V was pared by 3 bases and J by 9 bases, with 10 bases of the junction left unmatched. This CDR3 spans 15 amino acids. For the CDR3, the DNA is TGTGCCAGCAGCGCAGATGGCGGGAGGGCCTTTGAGCAGTTCTTC. Encoded protein: CASSADGGRAFEQFF.

In its sample, this clone is medium-sized. This chain connects TRBV11-2 to TRBJ2-5; 8 bases are shared with TRBD1. Germline V CDR1 and CDR2: SGHAT, FQNNGV. The CDR3 has 14 amino acids. V lost 3 bases to trimming and J lost 2 bases; unmatched junction nucleotides: 2. CDR3 coding DNA: TGTGCCAGCAGCTTCTACAGGGGGCAAGAGACCCAGTACTTC. This translates into CASSFYRGQETQYF.